This T cell receptor (beta chain) came from a study of T-cell reconstitution after alpha-beta-depleted transplantation in children. Study-wide points: Newly generated T cells supplied most T-cell counts and diversity one year post-transplant. Some patients owed their high day-60 TCRbeta diversity to surviving recipient T cells and thymic progenitors. Several hundred expanded graft clones reportedly were the source of alpha-beta T cells about two months after transplant.

During its preparation, the TCRbeta library received unique molecular identifiers. MiXCR, run by TCRdb on the PCR reads, gives a single entry per CDR3 protein. The data contain about 250,000 distinct CDR3 sequences, roughly a quarter of them singletons. V shed 0 bases and J 4 bases; nucleotides not matched to a gene: 19. This CDR3 region has 20 residues. Germline CDR1 is SGHRS and CDR2 is YFSETQ. This clonotype was counted between two and nine times. Its specificity is unknown. Here the sequenced sample was PBMCs, mostly from graft donor cells, taken 360 days after TCRalphabeta/CD19-depleted stem cell transplant. The receptor was isolated from a female patient aged 2 to 10 who had a stem cell transplant for congenital amegakaryocytic thrombocytopenia, so the T cells may come from the graft donor. The V call is TRBV5-1, the J call TRBJ2-1, with 7 bases lining up with TRBD1. CDR3 DNA sequence: TGCGCCAGCAGCTTGGGAAACAGGGGTGACTACCTCGGAATGTACAATGAGCAGTTCTTC. Amino acid sequence: CASSLGNRGDYLGMYNEQFF.